This T cell receptor beta chain was sequenced in a study of T cell responses to AZD1222 COVID-19 vaccine. Germline CDR1 reads SGHRS; CDR2 reads YFSETQ. This CDR3 spans 15 amino acids. Trimming cost V 1 base and J 2 bases, with 12 bases left between them. Clones were sequenced by immunoSEQ multiplex PCR, and TCRdb holds only the in-frame ones, with some missing. The sample has some 150,000 clones, approximately 93% seen once. The source is an adult in good health. This chain connects TRBV5-1 to TRBJ1-1; D gene uncertain. The sequenced sample was peripheral blood, obtained on day 0 of MenACWY control vaccination. The CDR3 is CASSLRPGGNTEAFF. CDR3 bases: TGCGCCAGCAGCTTGAGGCCAGGAGGAAACACTGAAGCTTTCTTT.